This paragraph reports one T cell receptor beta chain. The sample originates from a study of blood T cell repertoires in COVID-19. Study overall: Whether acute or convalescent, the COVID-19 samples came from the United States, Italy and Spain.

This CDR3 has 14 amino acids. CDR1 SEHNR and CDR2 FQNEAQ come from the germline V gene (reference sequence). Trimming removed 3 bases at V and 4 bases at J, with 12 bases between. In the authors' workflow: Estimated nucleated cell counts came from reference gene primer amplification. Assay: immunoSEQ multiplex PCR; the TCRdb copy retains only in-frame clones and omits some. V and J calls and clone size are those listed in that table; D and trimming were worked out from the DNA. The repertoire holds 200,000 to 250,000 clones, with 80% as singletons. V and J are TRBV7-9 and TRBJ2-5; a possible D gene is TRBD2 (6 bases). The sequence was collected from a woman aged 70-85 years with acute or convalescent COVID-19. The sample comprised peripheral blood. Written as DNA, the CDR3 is TGTGCCAGCAGCTTTCGGGGGTCCCTAGAGACCCAGTACTTC. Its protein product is CASSFRGSLETQYF.